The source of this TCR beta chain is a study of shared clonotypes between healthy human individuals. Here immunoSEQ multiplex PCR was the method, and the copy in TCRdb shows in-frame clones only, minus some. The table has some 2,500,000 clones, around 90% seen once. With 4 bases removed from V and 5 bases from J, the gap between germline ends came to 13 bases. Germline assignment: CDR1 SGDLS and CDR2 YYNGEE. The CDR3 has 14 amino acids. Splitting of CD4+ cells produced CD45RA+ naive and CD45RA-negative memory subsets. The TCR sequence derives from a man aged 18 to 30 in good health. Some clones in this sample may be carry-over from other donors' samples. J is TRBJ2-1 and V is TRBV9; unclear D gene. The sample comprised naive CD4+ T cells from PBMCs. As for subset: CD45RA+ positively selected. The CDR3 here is CASSPRSFDNEQFF. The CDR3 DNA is TGTGCCAGCAGCCCACGGTCGTTTGACAATGAGCAGTTCTTC.